This T cell receptor beta chain emerged from a study of T cells in Graves' hyperthyroidism and ophthalmopathy. Study findings and constraints: It was a median roughly six months before onset that the model predicted ophthalmopathy. Blood samples included most of the expanded thyroid clonotypes exceeding 0.001.

Uncontrolled infection, other autoimmune disease, pregnancy and lactation each barred patients from inclusion. PBMCs were sourced from approximately 9.3 ml fresh peripheral blood. RNA transcripts were the template for amplifying TCR beta CDR3 regions. HTBI primers drove first-round RT-PCR of the TCR CDR3. A single record per CDR3 protein comes from TCRdb applying MiXCR to the multiplex PCR reads. Of fewer than 550,000 distinct CDR3 sequences in the sample, around 16% were seen once. This clonotype has ten or more counts. Its antigen is undetermined. This CDR3 is built from 14 residues. V was clipped by 7 bases and J by 1 base, with 11 bases between them.

This rearrangement joins TRBV12-3 or TRBV12-4 to TRBJ1-3; D ambiguous. The source of this sequence is a woman between 18 and 29 years old with Graves' hyperthyroidism. The sequencing sample was made of blood. CDR3 in DNA: TGTGCCAGCATCCTATATGAATCTGGAAACACCATATATTTT. It specifies CASILYESGNTIYF.